This T cell receptor beta chain was obtained from a study of cytomegalovirus exposure and HLA in healthy donors. A multiplex PCR was run with 60 Vbeta primers and 13 Jbeta primers. Measured with immunoSEQ multiplex PCR; TCRdb has only the in-frame clones, and not every one. Among 150,000 to 200,000 clones listed, approximately 81% were seen once. The germline V and J ends were trimmed by 3 bases and 0 bases, with 12 bases remaining between them. Germline lookup yields CDR1 SGHRS and CDR2 YFSETQ. CDR3 size: 16 residues. The sequencing sample was made of PBMCs. The chain has TRBV5-1 and TRBJ1-4; maybe TRBD1 (5 bases). This receptor was taken from a man younger than 35 in good health and CMV-seropositive. CDR3 sequence reads: CASSSTARTTNEKLFF. The DNA for the CDR3 is TGCGCCAGCAGCTCGACAGCCAGAACAACTAATGAAAAACTGTTTTTT.